One TCR beta chain is described in this entry. Antigen specificity is unknown. This sample is drawn from a study of T cell responses to AZD1222 COVID-19 vaccine. The study, taken as a whole, reports: Regions left unmutated in variants are reportedly the target of nearly half of spike-specific TCRs. Clonal diversity may have been underestimated in mostly white British donors. The peak T cell response came first, and repertoires were sampled only after it.

Germline V gives CDR1 MNHEY, CDR2 SVGAGI. The CDR3 contains 15 residues. The V gene lost 6 bases and the J gene lost 2 bases, with 16 bases spanning the gap. TCRdb keeps only in-frame clones here, not all; method: immunoSEQ multiplex PCR. The table lists some 150,000 clones, around 90% of them singletons. The chain joins TRBV6-5 to TRBJ1-2; possibly TRBD1 for D (5 bases). This material consisted of peripheral blood, taken 28 days after the second AZD1222 dose. This sequence originates from an adult who received the AZD1222 COVID-19 vaccine. This CDR3 reads CASSVYLGPNYGYTF. The DNA of the CDR3 is TGTGCCAGCAGCGTCTACCTGGGACCGAACTATGGCTACACCTTC.